Presented here are 20 T cell receptor beta chains from one specimen sequenced in a study of B cell selection in AIRE deficiency. Only in-frame clones appear in the TCRdb table, and some are missing; sequencing was by immunoSEQ multiplex PCR. The data show roughly 26,000 clones, 92% seen once. Regulatory T cells were sorted as CD4+CD25hiCD127low/negative. The sequencing sample was made of CD4+CD25+ Tregs sorted from PBMCs. These TCRs come from a human donor in good health.

The genes are TRBV19 and TRBJ2-2; no clear D. With 5 bases removed from V and 1 base from J, the gap between germline ends came to 2 bases. Germline CDR1 LNHDA, CDR2 SQIVND (reference sequence). The CDR3 has 12 residues. The CDR3 DNA reads as TGTGCCAGTAGTGGGAACACCGGGGAGCTGTTTTTT. Its protein product is CASSGNTGELFF.

The rearrangement links TRBV5-5 to TRBJ2-7; D remains ambiguous. V shed 0 bases and J shed 3 bases, with 10 bases lying between them. Germline CDR1 and CDR2: SGHKS and YYEKEE (reference sequence). This CDR3 has 14 residues. CDR3 amino acids: CASSLAAPFYEQYF. DNA of the CDR3: TGTGCCAGCAGCTTGGCGGCTCCATTCTACGAGCAGTACTTC.

The gene calls are TRBV4-1 and TRBJ2-3; 13 bases match TRBD2. The CDR3 consists of 21 residues. Germline V gene lookup returns CDR1 MGHRA and CDR2 YSYEKL. V gave up 0 bases and J gave up 6 bases; unmatched junction bases: 18. Here the CDR3 DNA reads TGCGCCAGCAGCCAAGATCAAGCGACTAGCGGGGGGCAGGGGAGGCGGGATACGCAGTATTTT. This sequence encodes CASSQDQATSGGQGRRDTQYF.

The CDR3 is CASSFRTALRNSPLHF. The CDR3 DNA sequence: TGTGCCAGCAGCTTCCGGACAGCCCTGAGGAATTCACCCCTCCACTTT. This chain uses TRBV13 with TRBJ1-6; perhaps TRBD1 as D (6 bases). This CDR3 region has 16 residues. V was clipped by 3 bases and J by 7 bases, with 16 bases between them. Looked up from germline, CDR1 is PRHDT and CDR2 is FYEKMQ (reference sequence).

This chain links TRBV7-9 with TRBJ1-6; 7 nucleotides agree with TRBD1. The CDR3 contains 14 residues. Trimming at V came to 6 bases and at J to 14 bases, leaving 13 bases not matched to a gene. CDR1 and CDR2 from the germline V gene are SEHNR and FQNEAQ (reference sequence). CDR3 loop: CASRSDGQAGTLHF. The CDR3 region has the DNA TGTGCCAGCAGATCGGATGGACAGGCGGGCACCCTCCACTTT. The full variable domain, with the rest looked up from reference TRBV7-9 and TRBJ1-6, is DTGVSQNPRHKITKRGQNVTFRCDPISEHNRLYWYRQTLGQGPEFLTYFQNEAQLEKSRLLSDRFSAERPKGSFSTLEIQRTEQGDSAMYLCASRSDGQAGTLHFGNGTRLTVT.

This clone was counted once. The rearrangement uses TRBV5-5 and TRBJ1-5; TRBD1 matches 8 bases. The DNA end is a closer match to TRBJ2-3, so the J assignment may be wrong. The V gene's germline CDR1 is SGHKS and CDR2 YYEKEE (reference sequence). The CDR3 is made up of 17 amino acids. The CDR3 loop is CASSAIGDRGFNQPQYF. CDR3 DNA: TGTGCCAGCAGCGCGATAGGAGACAGGGGTTTTAATCAGCCCCAGTATTTT.

This chain joins TRBV5-4 and TRBJ2-1; D uncertain. This CDR3 has 13 residues. CDR1 and CDR2 (germline): SGHNT, YYREEE (reference sequence). Trimming took off 8 bases at V and 2 bases at J, with 11 bases between the two ends. CDR3 amino acids: CASQDGTYNEQFF. The CDR3 coding sequence is TGTGCCAGTCAGGACGGAACCTACAATGAGCAGTTCTTC.

The gene calls are TRBV27 and TRBJ2-2; 11 bases fit TRBD2. The CDR3 runs to 14 residues. Germline CDR1 and CDR2: MNHEY and SMNVEV (reference sequence). Trimming cost V 11 bases and J 7 bases; bases outside gene matches: 9. For the CDR3, the DNA is TGTGCCGTCGGGGTAGCGGGGGGGCTCGGGGAGCTGTTTTTT. Encoded protein: CAVGVAGGLGELFF.

The chain couples TRBV2 to TRBJ2-1, with TRBD1 identical over 10 bases. Germline V gene sequence: CDR1 SNHLY, CDR2 FYNNEI. V dropped 5 bases and J dropped 3; count of bases not matched to a gene: 4. The CDR3 is 15 amino acids. In DNA, the CDR3 is TGTGCCAGCAGTAGACAGGGGGCGGTCTACAATGAGCAGTTCTTC. Translated: CASSRQGAVYNEQFF.

For the CDR3, the DNA is TGTGCCAGCAGGATAGCGGTAACCTACAATGAGCAGTTCTTC. Translated: CASRIAVTYNEQFF. The J gene is TRBJ2-1, the V gene TRBV6-5; tentatively, D is TRBD2 (6 bases). Germline values: CDR1 MNHEY, CDR2 SVGAGI. The V and J ends lost 6 bases and 2 bases respectively, with 11 bases between them. The CDR3 spans 14 residues.

V is TRBV4-1 and J is TRBJ1-1; perhaps TRBD1 as D (5 bases). The CDR3 is 17 amino acids. Germline CDR1 and CDR2: MGHRA and YSYEKL. The V end was cut by 0 bases, the J end by 3 bases, with 17 bases between. CDR3 sequence: CASSQEEGREWDTEAFF. The DNA of the CDR3 is TGCGCCAGCAGCCAAGAGGAGGGGAGGGAATGGGACACTGAAGCTTTCTTT.

This clone appeared a single time. The chain combines TRBV15 with TRBJ1-1; no clear D gene. This CDR3 region has 14 residues. V gave up 1 base and J gave up 3 bases, with 9 bases separating them. CDR1 is LNHNV and CDR2 is YYDKDF in the germline V gene (reference sequence). The DNA for the CDR3 is TGTGCCACCAGCAGAGTCTATAGTTACACTGAAGCTTTCTTT. This codes for CATSRVYSYTEAFF.

The chain carries TRBV10-3 and TRBJ2-7, with TRBD1 identical over 9 bases. This CDR3 has 13 amino acids. Germline CDR1 ENHRY, CDR2 SYGVKD. The junction had 6 bases not matched to a gene; V was cut back by 7 bases and J by 5 bases. The CDR3 sequence: CAITPGQGNEQYF. CDR3 nucleotide sequence: TGTGCCATCACCCCGGGACAGGGAAACGAGCAGTACTTC.

The chain combines TRBV5-1 with TRBJ2-1; no clear D gene. Trimming took 4 bases from V and 9 from J, leaving 11 bases between them. This CDR3 is 12 amino acids long. Germline CDR1 reads SGHRS; CDR2 reads YFSETQ. The CDR3 sequence is CASSHDRGEQFF. In DNA, the CDR3 is TGCGCCAGCAGCCACGATCGAGGTGAGCAGTTCTTC.

V gene TRBV29-1 combines with J gene TRBJ1-1, with 7 nucleotides matching TRBD1. Germline V gene sequence: CDR1 SQVTM, CDR2 ANQGSEA. The junction had 8 bases not matched to a gene; V was cut back by 2 bases and J by 5 bases. The CDR3 contains 14 residues. The CDR3 protein is CSVEWRQGGTEAFF. The CDR3, as DNA: TGCAGCGTTGAATGGAGGCAGGGGGGAACTGAAGCTTTCTTT.

This chain connects TRBV7-6 to TRBJ2-2; a weak D match, TRBD2 (7 bases). CDR3 length equals 19 residues. Trimming stripped 5 bases from V and 0 bases from J, with 22 bases between. Germline V gene sequence: CDR1 SGHVS, CDR2 FNYEAQ. CDR3 sequence: CASSPRGGRGFANTGELFF. The CDR3 DNA sequence: TGTGCCAGCAGCCCGAGGGGGGGCCGAGGATTCGCGAACACCGGGGAGCTGTTTTTT.

V gene TRBV19 combines with J gene TRBJ1-1; D is uncertain. Germline V gene lookup returns CDR1 LNHDA and CDR2 SQIVND (reference sequence). V lost 10 bases and J lost 1, with 13 bases in between. This CDR3 is 13 amino acids long. CDR3 nucleotide sequence: TGTGCCACTTCGTATTGGGAGAACACTGAAGCTTTCTTT. Encoded protein: CATSYWENTEAFF.

This chain links TRBV6-6 with TRBJ2-7; TRBD1 is a possible D gene (5 bases). The CDR3 extends over 11 amino acids. The V gene's germline CDR1 is MNHNY and CDR2 SVGAGI (reference sequence). V was trimmed by 6 bases and J by 6 bases, leaving 9 bases between them. In DNA form, the CDR3 reads TGTGCCAGCAGCCCTCAGGGCGAGCAGTACTTC. Protein sequence: CASSPQGEQYF.

The chain couples TRBV27 to TRBJ2-3, with 14 bases lining up with TRBD2. CDR1 and CDR2 (germline): MNHEY, SMNVEV (reference sequence). The CDR3 has 16 residues. J gave up 3 bases and V 5 bases, and 4 bases lay outside the gene matches. CDR3 in DNA: TGTGCCAGCAGTATTGGGACTAGCGGGGGTACAGATACGCAGTATTTT. This codes for CASSIGTSGGTDTQYF.

This clone was recorded once. Here the CDR3 DNA reads TGCGCCAGCAGCTTGGACATCTTCGGGACCCAGTACTTC. Its translation: CASSLDIFGTQYF. This rearrangement joins TRBV5-1 to TRBJ2-5; D ambiguous. Trimming left V 0 bases short and J 7 bases short, with 10 bases between. Per germline, CDR1 SGHRS and CDR2 YFSETQ. The CDR3 length is 13 residues. The whole variable domain, filled in from reference TRBV5-1 and TRBJ2-5, reads KAGVTQTPRYLIKTRGQQVTLSCSPISGHRSVSWYQQTPGQGLQFLFEYFSETQRNKGNFPGRFSGRQFSNSRSEMNVSTLELGDSALYLCASSLDIFGTQYFGPGTRLLVL.